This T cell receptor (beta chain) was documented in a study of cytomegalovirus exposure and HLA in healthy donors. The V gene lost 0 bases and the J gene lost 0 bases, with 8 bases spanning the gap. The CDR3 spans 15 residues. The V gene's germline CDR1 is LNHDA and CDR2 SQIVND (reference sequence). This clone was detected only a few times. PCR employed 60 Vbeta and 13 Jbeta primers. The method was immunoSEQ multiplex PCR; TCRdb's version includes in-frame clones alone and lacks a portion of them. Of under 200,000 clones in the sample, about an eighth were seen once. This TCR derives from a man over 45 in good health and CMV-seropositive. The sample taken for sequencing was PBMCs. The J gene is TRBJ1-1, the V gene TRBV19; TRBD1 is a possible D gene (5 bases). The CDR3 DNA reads TGTGCCAGTAGTATAGACGCCAGGGTGAACACTGAAGCTTTCTTT. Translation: CASSIDARVNTEAFF.